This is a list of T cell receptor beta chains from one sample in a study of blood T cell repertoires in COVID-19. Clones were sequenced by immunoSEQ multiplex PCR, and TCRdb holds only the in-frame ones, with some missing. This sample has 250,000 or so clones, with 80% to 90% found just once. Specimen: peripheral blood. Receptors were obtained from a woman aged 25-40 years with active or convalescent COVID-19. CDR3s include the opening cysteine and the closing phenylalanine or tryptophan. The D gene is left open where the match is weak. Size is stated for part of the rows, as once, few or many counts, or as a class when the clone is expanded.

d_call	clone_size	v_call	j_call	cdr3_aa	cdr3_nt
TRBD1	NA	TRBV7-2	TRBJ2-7	CASSLFDRVYEQYF	TGTGCCAGCAGCTTGTTCGACAGGGTCTACGAGCAGTACTTC
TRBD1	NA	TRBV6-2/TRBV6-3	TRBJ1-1	CASSYDPGRGRSTEAFF	TGTGCCAGCAGTTACGACCCCGGGAGGGGGCGGTCCACTGAAGCTTTCTTT
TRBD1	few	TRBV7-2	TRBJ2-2	CASSLMGVGQRNTGELFF	TGTGCCAGCAGCTTAATGGGGGTGGGACAGAGGAACACCGGGGAGCTGTTTTTT
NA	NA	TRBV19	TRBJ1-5	CASSIVQATNQPQHF	TGTGCCAGTAGTATAGTACAGGCAACCAATCAGCCCCAGCATTTT
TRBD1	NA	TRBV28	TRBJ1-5	CASSLPRQGVGSNQPQHF	TGTGCCAGCAGTTTACCCCGACAGGGGGTTGGGAGCAATCAGCCCCAGCATTTT
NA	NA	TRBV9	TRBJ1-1	CASSPPPRMRDTEAFF	TGTGCCAGCAGTCCGCCTCCCCGTATGAGGGACACTGAAGCTTTCTTT
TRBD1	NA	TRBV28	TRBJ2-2	CASSWGQGPTGELFF	TGTGCCAGCAGTTGGGGACAGGGGCCCACCGGGGAGCTGTTTTTT
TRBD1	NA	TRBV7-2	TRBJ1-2	CASSLNAGGYGYTF	TGTGCCAGCAGCTTAAATGCAGGGGGCTATGGCTACACCTTC
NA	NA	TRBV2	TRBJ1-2	CASRTSRGRGYTF	TGTGCCAGCAGAACTTCTAGGGGCAGGGGCTACACCTTC
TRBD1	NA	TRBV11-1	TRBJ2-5	CASSSFPGQGKETQYF	TGTGCCAGCAGCTCCTTTCCGGGACAGGGAAAAGAGACCCAGTACTTC
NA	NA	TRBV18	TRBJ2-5	CASSITGGPETQYF	TGTGCCAGCTCAATTACCGGAGGGCCCGAGACCCAGTACTTC